This T cell receptor (beta chain) comes out of a study of memory CD4+ T cells and cytomegalovirus serostatus. V trimming: 5 bases; J trimming: 9 bases; junction bases outside the gene matches: 10. This CDR3 spans 14 amino acids. CDR1 and CDR2 from the germline V gene are SGHTA and FQGNSA. The sort gate was single viable CD3+CD4+CD8-CD45RO+ cells for memory CD4+ T cells. The table came from immunoSEQ multiplex PCR; TCRdb's copy has only in-frame clones and leaves some out. The data show about 60,000 clones, 80% seen once. This sequence originates from an adult in good health and CMV-seronegative. Some clones in this sample may be carry-over from other donors' samples. The rearrangement uses TRBV7-2 and TRBJ2-1, with 7 bases lining up with TRBD2. Input material: memory CD4+ T cells from blood. CDR3 bases: TGTGCCAGCAGCCTCTTCTACCGGGAGGCTGAGCAGTTCTTC. Its protein product is CASSLFYREAEQFF.